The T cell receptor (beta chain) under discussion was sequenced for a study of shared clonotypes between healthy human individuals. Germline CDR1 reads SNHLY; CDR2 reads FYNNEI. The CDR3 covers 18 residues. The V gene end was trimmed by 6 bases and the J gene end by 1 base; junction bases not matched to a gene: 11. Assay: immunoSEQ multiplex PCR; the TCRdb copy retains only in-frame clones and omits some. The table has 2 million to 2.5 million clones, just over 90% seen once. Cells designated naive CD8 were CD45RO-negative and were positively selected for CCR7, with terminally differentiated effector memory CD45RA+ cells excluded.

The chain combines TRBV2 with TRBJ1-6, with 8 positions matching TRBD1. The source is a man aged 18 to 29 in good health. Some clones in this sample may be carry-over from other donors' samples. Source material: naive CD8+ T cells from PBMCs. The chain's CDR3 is CASREDREFRSYNSPLHF. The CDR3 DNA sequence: TGTGCCAGCAGAGAGGACAGGGAATTCAGGTCCTATAATTCACCCCTCCACTTT.